Below are 8 T cell receptor beta chains sequenced from a single sample in a study of cytomegalovirus exposure and HLA in healthy donors. 13 Jbeta primers and 60 Vbeta primers were used for the PCR. Clones were read by immunoSEQ multiplex PCR, and TCRdb kept only the in-frame ones, dropping some. Here the sample spans 150,000 to 200,000 clones, 9.5% being singletons. The material sequenced was PBMCs. These receptors were obtained from a woman between 25 and 40 years old in good health and CMV-seropositive.

There are a few counts of this clone. The rearrangement uses TRBV5-1 and TRBJ2-6; D is perhaps TRBD2 (6 bases). The CDR3 runs 17 residues. Germline V CDR1 and CDR2: SGHRS, YFSETQ. The V end was cut by 0 bases, the J end by 4 bases, with 14 bases between. CDR3 coding DNA: TGCGCCAGCAGCTTGGGAGGAGGGACGGGCGGGGCCAACGTCCTGACTTTC. Its translation is CASSLGGGTGGANVLTF. Supplemented by reference TRBV5-1 and TRBJ2-6, the full variable domain reads KAGVTQTPRYLIKTRGQQVTLSCSPISGHRSVSWYQQTPGQGLQFLFEYFSETQRNKGNFPGRFSGRQFSNSRSEMNVSTLELGDSALYLCASSLGGGTGGANVLTFGAGSRLTVL.

This clone was detected only a few times. V gene TRBV4-1 combines with J gene TRBJ2-1, with D possibly being TRBD2 (5 bases). CDR3 length: 14 residues. Germline V lookup: CDR1 MGHRA, CDR2 YSYEKL. The V end was cut by 3 bases, the J end by 8 bases, with 14 bases between. The CDR3 sequence: CASSHPDWSDEQFF. The CDR3 nucleotides read TGCGCCAGCAGCCACCCGGACTGGTCGGATGAGCAGTTCTTC.

This clone was detected only a few times. This sequence joins TRBV6-1 and TRBJ2-3; a possible D gene is TRBD2 (6 bases). This CDR3 is built from 15 residues. The V and J ends lost 5 bases and 6 bases respectively, with 18 bases between them. Germline values: CDR1 MNHNS, CDR2 SASEGT. CDR3 sequence (DNA): TGTGCCAGCAGTACGCAGGAGGGGTGGGTGGATACGCAGTATTTT. Encoded protein: CASSTQEGWVDTQYF.

This rearrangement joins TRBV6-6 to TRBJ1-1; 7 bases fit TRBD1. The CDR3 consists of 14 residues. Per the germline V gene, CDR1 is MNHNY and CDR2 is SVGAGI (reference sequence). Trimming at V came to 7 bases and at J to 4 bases, leaving 9 bases not matched to a gene. CDR3 in DNA: TGTGCCAGCATGCGGACAGGTAGAAGCACTGAAGCTTTCTTT. Protein: CASMRTGRSTEAFF.

This clone came up a few times. The chain recombines TRBV2 with TRBJ1-5; 8 bases fit TRBD1. V lost 6 bases and J lost 6; bases outside the gene matches: 10. Germline CDR1 and CDR2: SNHLY and FYNNEI. The CDR3 runs to 15 residues. In nucleotides, the CDR3 is TGTGCCAGCAGGAATCAGGGGGCGCCAGGTCAGCCCCAGCATTTT. This translates into CASRNQGAPGQPQHF.

This chain links TRBV9 with TRBJ2-6; 10 bases map to TRBD1. V gave up 3 bases and J gave up 4 bases; unmatched junction bases: 13. Germline V gives CDR1 SGDLS, CDR2 YYNGEE. CDR3 size: 19 residues. CDR3 sequence (DNA): TGTGCCAGCAGCGGGCGGACAGGGGGTGGGGAGGCCGGGGCCAACGTCCTGACTTTC. Protein sequence: CASSGRTGGGEAGANVLTF. Complete variable domain (other parts from reference TRBV9 and TRBJ2-6): DSGVTQTPKHLITATGQRVTLRCSPRSGDLSVYWYQQSLDQGLQFLIQYYNGEERAKGNILERFSAQQFPDLHSELNLSSLELGDSALYFCASSGRTGGGEAGANVLTFGAGSRLTVL.

This clone has a handful of counts. The gene calls are TRBV30 and TRBJ2-3; D is perhaps TRBD2 (6 bases). In germline, CDR1 is GTSNPN, CDR2 SVGIG (reference sequence). The V end lost 2 bases, the J end lost 2 bases, and 11 bases lay between the germline ends. The CDR3 is 14 amino acids. The CDR3 DNA is TGTGCCTGGAGTCCTGGAGGGGTCACAGATACGCAGTATTTT. This codes for CAWSPGGVTDTQYF.

This clone was seen a few times. The chain carries TRBV4-1 and TRBJ1-3; D unresolved. The length of the CDR3 is 15 residues. Trimming pared 0 bases from V and 0 bases from J, leaving 6 bases between. Germline V gene lookup returns CDR1 MGHRA and CDR2 YSYEKL. For the CDR3, the DNA is TGCGCCAGCAGCCAAGATCCAGGCTCTGGAAACACCATATATTTT. Translation gives CASSQDPGSGNTIYF.